These 25 T cell receptor beta chains came from one sample sequenced in a study of cytomegalovirus exposure and HLA in healthy donors (TCRdb year 2017). The method behind the library was the immunoSEQ multiplex PCR assay. TCRdb re-hosts the immuneACCESS table, in-frame sequences only. Its copies lack some clones; in the studies checked, an unresolved V gene accounts for under half of them, and the cause for the rest is not known. Counted in this sample were tens of thousands of clones; 93% of them appeared once. The top ten constitute 3.6% of the sample. The source material was PBMCs. The receptors were gathered from a woman in her thirties in good health and CMV-seronegative.

This chain connects TRBV10-3 to TRBJ1-1; D might be TRBD1 (6 bases). CDR1 and CDR2 from the germline V gene are ENHRY and SYGVKD. Trimming took 4 bases from V and 4 from J, leaving 13 bases between them. The CDR3 has 14 amino acids. CDR3 DNA sequence: TGTGCCATCAGTGTAGCAGGGGTCACCACTGAAGCTTTCTTT. The encoded protein is CAISVAGVTTEAFF.

The rearrangement joins TRBV2 to TRBJ1-5, with no clear D. The CDR3 runs to 14 residues. Per germline, CDR1 SNHLY and CDR2 FYNNEI. V lost 8 bases and J lost 4, with 15 bases in between. CDR3 region: CASANTVRNQPQHF. The CDR3 DNA reads TGTGCCAGCGCTAACACAGTTAGGAATCAGCCCCAGCATTTT. The full variable domain, its missing parts supplied by reference TRBV2 and TRBJ1-5, is EPEVTQTPSHQVTQMGQEVILRCVPISNHLYFYWYRQILGQKVEFLVSFYNNEISEKSEIFDDQFSVERPDGSNFTLKIRSTKLEDSAMYFCASANTVRNQPQHFGDGTRLSIL.

The rearrangement links TRBV5-8 to TRBJ2-7; 8 positions agree with TRBD1. CDR1 SGHTS and CDR2 YDEGEE come from the germline V gene. V shed 2 bases, J shed 2 bases, and the junction held 6 bases outside the gene matches. The CDR3 runs 15 residues. CDR3 region: CASSFTGTGTYEQYF. As DNA, the CDR3 is TGTGCCAGCAGCTTCACCGGGACAGGAACCTACGAGCAGTACTTC.

This sequence joins TRBV5-4 and TRBJ2-3; possible D gene TRBD2, 6 bases. CDR1 and CDR2 from the germline V gene are SGHNT and YYREEE (reference sequence). The CDR3 has 13 residues. Trimming shortened V by 5 bases and J by 2 bases, and 9 bases separated the two germline ends. DNA for the CDR3: TGTGCCAGCAGGTGGGGGGACACAGATACGCAGTATTTT. As protein: CASRWGDTDTQYF. Full variable domain (remainder filled in from reference TRBV5-4 and TRBJ2-3): ETGVTQSPTHLIKTRGQQVTLRCSSQSGHNTVSWYQQALGQGPQFIFQYYREEENGRGNFPPRFSGLQFPNYSSELNVNALELDDSALYLCASRWGDTDTQYFGPGTRLTVL.

Details on this clone: An end of the junction differs from the germline gene, which may be a read error. The CDR3 DNA reads TGTGTCAGCAGGGCCGGTCAGGATGGGACCCAGTACTTC. Translation: CVSRAGQDGTQYF. The rearrangement uses TRBV6-1 and TRBJ2-5; a possible D gene is TRBD1 (5 bases). This CDR3 is built from 13 residues. The germline CDR1 and CDR2 sequences are MNHNS and SASEGT.

This rearrangement joins TRBV12-5 to TRBJ2-3, with TRBD2 identical over 7 bases. Trimming took 6 bases from V and 4 from J; bases not matched to a gene: 7. The CDR3 sequence is 14 residues long. Germline lookup yields CDR1 LGHNT and CDR2 FRNRAP. The CDR3, as DNA: TGTGCTAGTGGACAAGGACTAGAAGCAGATACGCAGTATTTT. Protein sequence: CASGQGLEADTQYF.

This chain joins TRBV19 and TRBJ1-1; weak D call: TRBD1 (6 bases). Germline lookup yields CDR1 LNHDA and CDR2 SQIVND (reference sequence). V was trimmed by 9 bases and J by 4 bases, leaving 12 bases between them. The CDR3 is 12 residues long. The CDR3 protein is CARNRVGTEAFF. CDR3 DNA: TGTGCCAGAAACAGGGTGGGCACTGAAGCTTTCTTT.

The DNA of the CDR3 is TGCAGCGTTGAAGATCCGGGACAGGGCCAGTACTTC. Protein product: CSVEDPGQGQYF. The chain joins TRBV29-1 to TRBJ2-7, with 9 bases fitting TRBD1. CDR3 length: 12 residues. J lost 10 bases, V lost 0 bases, and 4 bases had no gene match. Germline lookup yields CDR1 SQVTM and CDR2 ANQGSEA.

The chain combines TRBV7-9 with TRBJ2-5; 7 nucleotides align to TRBD1. Germline V gene data show CDR1 as SEHNR and CDR2 as FQNEAQ (reference sequence). Trimming at V came to 6 bases and at J to 3 bases, leaving 4 bases not matched to a gene. The CDR3 totals 13 residues. Written as DNA, the CDR3 is TGTGCCAGCAGTAGACAGGGAAAAGAGACCCAGTACTTC. Residues: CASSRQGKETQYF.

This chain links TRBV5-1 with TRBJ2-1, with D possibly being TRBD2 (6 bases). The germline V and J ends were trimmed by 1 base and 0 bases, with 11 bases remaining between them. Germline values: CDR1 SGHRS, CDR2 YFSETQ. There are 16 residues in the CDR3. The chain's CDR3 is CASSLTGTFSYNEQFF. Here the CDR3 DNA reads TGCGCCAGCAGCTTGACCGGGACTTTCTCCTACAATGAGCAGTTCTTC.

V gene TRBV11-2 combines with J gene TRBJ2-1; possible D gene TRBD1, 6 bases. Trimming stripped 1 base from V and 7 bases from J, with 11 bases between. Germline V gives CDR1 SGHAT, CDR2 FQNNGV. This CDR3 contains 14 residues. The CDR3 is CASSLGLQGNEQFF. The CDR3 DNA is TGTGCCAGCAGCTTAGGGTTGCAGGGGAATGAGCAGTTCTTC.

The chain links TRBV19 to TRBJ2-1; 12 bases align to TRBD2. CDR1 and CDR2 (germline): LNHDA, SQIVND (reference sequence). CDR3 length: 16 residues. With V trimmed by 8 bases and J by 0 bases, 5 bases remained unmatched. This CDR3 is CASLSSGRGSYNEQFF. The CDR3 DNA follows: TGTGCCAGTCTCTCTAGCGGGAGGGGCTCCTACAATGAGCAGTTCTTC.

The chain joins TRBV7-2 to TRBJ1-1; the D is unclear. The CDR3 has 12 residues. V shed 1 base and J shed 12 bases, with 12 bases lying between them. The V gene's germline CDR1 is SGHTA and CDR2 FQGNSA. CDR3 DNA: TGTGCCAGCAGCTTAGGGCAGGTGGTATCTTTCTTT. The encoded protein is CASSLGQVVSFF.

V and J are TRBV9 and TRBJ2-1, with 14 positions matching TRBD2. Germline CDR1 reads SGDLS; CDR2 reads YYNGEE. J lost 8 bases, V lost 0 bases, and 4 bases had no gene match. CDR3 length: 16 residues. For the CDR3, the DNA is TGTGCCAGCAGCGTAGGACTAGCGGGGGGGATAGATGAGCAGTTCTTC. Translation: CASSVGLAGGIDEQFF.

The V call is TRBV5-1, the J call TRBJ2-3, with D possibly matching TRBD1 (5 bases). The CDR3 runs to 14 residues. V lost 2 bases to trimming and J lost 6 bases, with 13 bases between them. In germline, CDR1 is SGHRS, CDR2 YFSETQ. CDR3 protein: CASSLQVLKDTQYF. CDR3 nucleotides: TGCGCCAGCAGCTTACAGGTACTAAAGGATACGCAGTATTTT.

The CDR3 loop is CASTPGGDNSPLHF. The CDR3 bases are TGTGCCAGCACCCCGGGGGGGGATAATTCACCCCTCCACTTT. The V gene is TRBV2, the J gene TRBJ1-6; possibly TRBD1 for D (5 bases). Germline V gives CDR1 SNHLY, CDR2 FYNNEI. V was pared by 7 bases and J by 5 bases, with 12 bases between. CDR3 length: 14 amino acids.

V is TRBV5-1 and J is TRBJ1-5; D not resolved. V was cut by 1 base and J by 4 bases, with 6 bases left in between. Germline CDR1 and CDR2: SGHRS and YFSETQ. The CDR3 sequence is 13 residues long. Written as DNA, the CDR3 is TGCGCCAGCAGCTTGAACTGGAATCAGCCCCAGCATTTT. Its translation is CASSLNWNQPQHF.

This clone showed up just a few times. The rearrangement uses TRBV2 and TRBJ2-7; D gene unclear. There are 12 residues in the CDR3. The V and J ends lost 6 bases and 1 base respectively, with 7 bases between them. CDR1 is SNHLY, CDR2 FYNNEI, per germline. The CDR3 bases are TGTGCCAGCAGACAGAGATCCTACGAGCAGTACTTC. Its protein is CASRQRSYEQYF.

The table lists this clone with a few counts. The chain carries TRBV5-4 and TRBJ1-6, with TRBD1 identical over 7 bases. This CDR3 spans 17 amino acids. J gave up 8 bases and V 0 bases, and 11 bases lay outside the gene matches. CDR1 is SGHNT and CDR2 is YYREEE in the germline V gene (reference sequence). The CDR3: CASSLGGATGLYSPLHF. Here the CDR3 DNA reads TGTGCCAGCAGCTTGGGAGGGGCGACAGGGCTTTATTCACCCCTCCACTTT. Looking up the rest from reference TRBV5-4 and TRBJ1-6 gives the full variable domain: ETGVTQSPTHLIKTRGQQVTLRCSSQSGHNTVSWYQQALGQGPQFIFQYYREEENGRGNFPPRFSGLQFPNYSSELNVNALELDDSALYLCASSLGGATGLYSPLHFGNGTRLTVT.

The chain links TRBV6-5 to TRBJ2-5; TRBD2 matches at 12 bases. The germline CDR1 and CDR2 sequences are MNHEY and SVGAGI. The CDR3 extends over 15 amino acids. V dropped 6 bases and J dropped 3; count of bases not matched to a gene: 5. In nucleotides, the CDR3 is TGTGCCAGCAGGCTAGCGGGGGGGGTCAAAGAGACCCAGTACTTC. Protein sequence: CASRLAGGVKETQYF.

The CDR3 spells CASSLRQAVNEKLFF. In DNA form, the CDR3 reads TGCGCCAGCAGCTTAAGACAGGCTGTTAATGAAAAACTGTTTTTT. J is TRBJ1-4 and V is TRBV5-1, with D perhaps matching TRBD1 (6 bases). The CDR3 spans 15 residues. Trimming stripped 2 bases from V and 4 bases from J, with 12 bases between. Germline values: CDR1 SGHRS, CDR2 YFSETQ.

This rearrangement joins TRBV5-4 to TRBJ1-1, with a tentative D call TRBD1 (6 bases). V was cut by 3 bases and J by 5 bases, with 14 bases left in between. There are 14 residues in the CDR3. Germline V lookup: CDR1 SGHNT, CDR2 YYREEE (reference sequence). CDR3 protein: CASSSLRGGTEAFF. CDR3 DNA: TGTGCCAGCAGCTCGCTCAGGGGTGGGACTGAAGCTTTCTTT. Supplemented by reference TRBV5-4 and TRBJ1-1, the full variable domain reads ETGVTQSPTHLIKTRGQQVTLRCSSQSGHNTVSWYQQALGQGPQFIFQYYREEENGRGNFPPRFSGLQFPNYSSELNVNALELDDSALYLCASSSLRGGTEAFFGQGTRLTVV.

The chain links TRBV27 to TRBJ2-7; a weak D match, TRBD2 (6 bases). Germline CDR1 MNHEY, CDR2 SMNVEV (reference sequence). The CDR3 sequence is 15 residues long. Trimming took off 5 bases at V and 0 bases at J, with 14 bases between the two ends. CDR3 nucleotides: TGTGCCAGCAGTGAATGGGACTCGCCCTCCTACGAGCAGTACTTC. It encodes CASSEWDSPSYEQYF.

The chain uses TRBV5-4 and TRBJ2-5, with D possibly being TRBD1 (6 bases). Trimming took 2 bases from V and 4 from J, leaving 12 bases between them. Germline V gene lookup returns CDR1 SGHNT and CDR2 YYREEE (reference sequence). The CDR3 is 14 residues long. CDR3 in amino acids: CASSFPGELETQYF. The DNA for the CDR3 is TGTGCCAGCAGCTTTCCAGGGGAGTTAGAGACCCAGTACTTC. Full variable domain (outside the CDR3, taken from reference TRBV5-4 and TRBJ2-5): ETGVTQSPTHLIKTRGQQVTLRCSSQSGHNTVSWYQQALGQGPQFIFQYYREEENGRGNFPPRFSGLQFPNYSSELNVNALELDDSALYLCASSFPGELETQYFGPGTRLLVL.

This sequence joins TRBV7-8 and TRBJ2-1; the match to TRBD2 covers 11 bases. The V gene end was trimmed by 4 bases and the J gene end by 4 bases; junction bases not matched to a gene: 3. Germline CDR1 is SGHVS and CDR2 is FQNEAQ. CDR3 length: 15 residues. The CDR3 DNA reads as TGTGCCAGCAGCTCTTCTAGCGGGAGGTACAATGAGCAGTTCTTC. Residues: CASSSSSGRYNEQFF.